This T cell receptor beta chain was documented in a study of blood T cell repertoires in COVID-19. Profiling relied on immunoSEQ multiplex PCR, and the TCRdb table lists in-frame clones only, not all of them. The sample yields over 100,000 clones, around 86% seen once. The germline gives CDR1 SGHRS, CDR2 YFSETQ. This CDR3 contains 15 residues. V lost 4 bases, J lost 1 base, and 4 bases stayed unmatched. The sequence came from a man in his forties with acute or convalescent COVID-19. Material: peripheral blood. The rearrangement links TRBV5-1 to TRBJ2-3; 9 nucleotides align to TRBD2. Written as DNA, the CDR3 is TGCGCCAGCAGCCGTACTAGCGGGCGCACAGATACGCAGTATTTT. Translated, it gives CASSRTSGRTDTQYF.